This T cell receptor (beta chain) was sequenced during a study of T cell repertoires in cytomegalovirus infection. Findings and caveats of the study: The study identified carriers of CMV plus the relevant HLA from cumulative public TCR beta family frequency. It was HLA-C-restricted CMV-specific TCR beta clonotypes that dominated the response ex vivo.

This clonotype was counted a few times. Antigen: not known. Using its own MiXCR run on the reads, TCRdb lists one record per CDR3 protein. The table has under 850,000 distinct CDR3 sequences, around 31% seen once; the top ten hold 15% to 20%. The CDR3 covers 14 residues. V was shortened by 4 bases and J by 9 bases, with 16 bases between the two germline ends. CDR1 and CDR2 from the germline V gene are MDHEN and SYDVKM. This chain links TRBV28 with TRBJ1-5, with D uncertain. This receptor was taken from a human donor in good health (CMV status not recorded). Some clones in this sample may be carry-over from other donors' samples. The sample was cultured PBMCs, taken from culture after CMV antigen stimulation. The CDR3 is CASSSPPGEGPQHF. The CDR3 region has the DNA TGTGCCAGCAGTTCACCGCCGGGAGAGGGGCCCCAGCATTTT.